This T cell receptor (beta chain) is from a study of T cell changes during pregnancy in multiple sclerosis. This clone was picked up a small number of times. The germline V gene encodes CDR1 MNHEY and CDR2 SVGAGI. The V gene end was trimmed by 4 bases and the J gene end by 2 bases; junction bases not matched to a gene: 4. The CDR3 totals 14 residues. The assay was immunoSEQ multiplex PCR, and TCRdb's table has in-frame clones only and misses some. The sample lists more than 35,000 clones; 90% to 95% were seen once. Here the sequenced sample was CD8+ T cells from peripheral blood mononuclear cells, taken in the third trimester of pregnancy. The chain uses TRBV6-5 and TRBJ1-1, with TRBD1 matching 7 bases. This receptor was identified in a female donor with multiple sclerosis, enrolled in a pregnancy study. The CDR3 loop is CASSSDRANTEAFF. CDR3 sequence (DNA): TGTGCCAGCAGTTCCGACAGGGCCAACACTGAAGCTTTCTTT.